This TCR beta chain emerged from a study of cytomegalovirus exposure and HLA in healthy donors. Looking at the study overall: Membership in the Caucasian-associated ancestry cluster was found for 75% to 90% of 300 to 500 genotyped donors.

Researchers ran the PCR with 60 Vbeta and 13 Jbeta primers. In the original workflow: A later analysis tallied some 84 million unique TCR beta chains, approximately 11 million of them shared. Here immunoSEQ multiplex PCR was the method, and the copy in TCRdb shows in-frame clones only, minus some. That table gives V, J and clone size, and the DNA gave D and trimming. The sample lists around 90,000 clones, roughly 85% occurring once. This CDR3 has 15 residues. The ends lost 3 bases at V and 4 bases at J; junction bases unmatched: 8. Germline V gene sequence: CDR1 SGHNT, CDR2 YYREEE (reference sequence). Study conclusions and caveats: It was reported that TCR beta sequences correctly inferred the HLA-A and HLA-B alleles for most subjects. Segments of the TCR beta V type were, in most cases, productive about 90% or about 30% of the time in an earlier analysis.

In regard to this clone: Its antigen is not identified.

This sequence was found in a middle-aged man in good health and CMV-seropositive. The V and J genes are TRBV5-4 and TRBJ1-2; 8 positions match TRBD1. Material for sequencing was PBMCs. DNA for the CDR3: TGTGCCAGCAGCTCCGCGGACAGGGCAAGCTATGGCTACACCTTC. Its protein product is CASSSADRASYGYTF.